Listed below are T cell receptor beta chains from one sample, sequenced in a study of blood T cell repertoires in COVID-19. Sequencing used immunoSEQ multiplex PCR; TCRdb keeps in-frame clones, though not all of them. The sample consists of fewer than 250,000 clones, around 85% of them appearing once. Sequenced input: peripheral blood. Source of these receptors: a woman aged 50 to 65 with acute or convalescent COVID-19. Both conserved end residues are part of each CDR3. A D gene is named only where the DNA matches it firmly. Clone size appears in some rows only: once, few, many, or a class for an expanded clone.

clone size: NA
V gene: TRBV5-1
D gene: TRBD1
J gene: TRBJ1-1
CDR3 protein: CASSHRQGLNTEAFF
CDR3 DNA: TGCGCCAGCAGCCATAGACAGGGCTTGAACACTGAAGCTTTCTTT

clone size: NA
V gene: TRBV29-1
D gene: NA
J gene: TRBJ2-1
CDR3 protein: CSVGQDNEQFF
CDR3 DNA: TGCAGCGTTGGACAGGACAATGAGCAGTTCTTC

clone size: NA
V gene: TRBV6-5
D gene: TRBD1
J gene: TRBJ1-1
CDR3 protein: CASSYSPDRGHSEAFF
CDR3 DNA: TGTGCCAGCAGTTACTCACCCGACAGGGGGCACTCTGAAGCTTTCTTT

clone size: NA
V gene: TRBV2
D gene: NA
J gene: TRBJ2-7
CDR3 protein: CASSVQGPLNEQYF
CDR3 DNA: TGTGCCAGCAGTGTACAGGGACCATTGAACGAGCAGTACTTC

clone size: once
V gene: TRBV5-5
D gene: NA
J gene: TRBJ1-5
CDR3 protein: CASSWGGDQRNQPQHF
CDR3 DNA: TGTGCCAGCTCTTGGGGAGGGGATCAGAGGAATCAGCCCCAGCATTTT

clone size: NA
V gene: TRBV3-1/TRBV3-2
D gene: NA
J gene: TRBJ2-7
CDR3 protein: CASSQESRQVNYEQYF
CDR3 DNA: TGTGCCAGCAGCCAAGAGTCTCGACAGGTGAACTACGAGCAGTACTTC

clone size: NA
V gene: TRBV5-5
D gene: NA
J gene: TRBJ2-1
CDR3 protein: CASSFLAGSYNEQFF
CDR3 DNA: TGTGCCAGCAGCTTTTTGGCGGGCTCCTACAATGAGCAGTTCTTC

clone size: NA
V gene: TRBV6-5
D gene: NA
J gene: TRBJ2-7
CDR3 protein: CASRPVLSYEQYF
CDR3 DNA: TGTGCCAGCAGACCGGTCCTCTCCTACGAGCAGTACTTC

clone size: NA
V gene: TRBV5-1
D gene: NA
J gene: TRBJ2-7
CDR3 protein: CASSSGQIYSYEQYF
CDR3 DNA: TGCGCCAGCAGCTCCGGACAGATTTACTCCTACGAGCAGTACTTC

clone size: once
V gene: TRBV6-2/TRBV6-3
D gene: TRBD1
J gene: TRBJ1-5
CDR3 protein: CASSYEGQGGQPQHF
CDR3 DNA: TGTGCCAGCAGTTATGAAGGACAGGGTGGTCAGCCCCAGCATTTT

clone size: once
V gene: TRBV25-1
D gene: NA
J gene: TRBJ2-3
CDR3 protein: CASSGTYFTDTQYF
CDR3 DNA: TGTGCCAGCAGTGGTACCTATTTCACAGATACGCAGTATTTT

clone size: NA
V gene: TRBV6-5
D gene: TRBD1
J gene: TRBJ2-4
CDR3 protein: CASSYSTGGIQYF
CDR3 DNA: TGTGCCAGCAGTTACTCTACAGGGGGCATTCAGTACTTC

clone size: NA
V gene: TRBV2
D gene: NA
J gene: TRBJ1-3
CDR3 protein: CASSRPGSGNTIYF
CDR3 DNA: TGTGCCAGCAGCCGTCCCGGCTCTGGAAACACCATATATTTT

clone size: few
V gene: TRBV2
D gene: TRBD1
J gene: TRBJ1-2
CDR3 protein: CASSRQGNYGYTF
CDR3 DNA: TGTGCCAGCAGTCGACAGGGAAACTATGGCTACACCTTC

clone size: NA
V gene: TRBV19
D gene: NA
J gene: TRBJ2-7
CDR3 protein: CASSNLGGIDEQYF
CDR3 DNA: TGTGCCAGTAGTAATCTTGGAGGGATTGACGAGCAGTACTTC

clone size: NA
V gene: TRBV4-1
D gene: TRBD1
J gene: TRBJ2-1
CDR3 protein: CASSEVRVRDRDYEQFF
CDR3 DNA: TGCGCCAGCAGCGAAGTTCGTGTTCGGGACAGGGACTATGAGCAGTTCTTC

clone size: NA
V gene: TRBV13
D gene: TRBD2
J gene: TRBJ2-3
CDR3 protein: CASSIYTSGVPDTQYF
CDR3 DNA: TGTGCCAGCAGCATCTATACTAGCGGTGTTCCAGATACTCAGTATTTT

clone size: NA
V gene: TRBV5-1
D gene: TRBD1
J gene: TRBJ1-6
CDR3 protein: CASSSGQGANSPLHF
CDR3 DNA: TGCGCCAGCAGCTCCGGACAGGGGGCCAATTCACCCCTCCACTTT

clone size: NA
V gene: TRBV27
D gene: TRBD1
J gene: TRBJ1-1
CDR3 protein: CASSPSLAGSGQGLGGEAFF
CDR3 DNA: TGTGCCAGCAGTCCTTCTTTAGCTGGTTCGGGACAGGGCCTAGGAGGTGAAGCTTTCTTT

clone size: NA
V gene: TRBV7-2
D gene: TRBD2
J gene: TRBJ2-7
CDR3 protein: CASSSAGVYEQYF
CDR3 DNA: TGTGCCAGCAGCTCAGCGGGAGTCTACGAGCAGTACTTC

clone size: NA
V gene: TRBV5-8
D gene: NA
J gene: TRBJ2-5
CDR3 protein: CASSLGGAEGTQYF
CDR3 DNA: TGTGCCAGCAGCTTGGGAGGTGCGGAAGGGACCCAGTACTTC

clone size: NA
V gene: TRBV14
D gene: TRBD2
J gene: TRBJ2-1
CDR3 protein: CASSLLGGEERFGQFF
CDR3 DNA: TGTGCCAGCAGCCTCCTGGGGGGGGAAGAGCGGTTTGGGCAGTTCTTC

clone size: NA
V gene: TRBV20-1
D gene: TRBD1
J gene: TRBJ2-1
CDR3 protein: CSASGSGTVSYNEQFF
CDR3 DNA: TGCAGTGCTAGTGGATCCGGGACAGTCTCCTACAATGAGCAGTTCTTC

clone size: NA
V gene: TRBV6-5
D gene: NA
J gene: TRBJ1-1
CDR3 protein: CASSYSWTTGTEAFF
CDR3 DNA: TGTGCCAGCAGTTACTCGTGGACAACGGGTACTGAAGCTTTCTTT

clone size: once
V gene: TRBV7-9
D gene: NA
J gene: TRBJ1-2
CDR3 protein: CASSLDFYGYTF
CDR3 DNA: TGTGCCAGCAGCTTAGACTTCTATGGCTACACCTTC

clone size: few
V gene: TRBV10-2
D gene: NA
J gene: TRBJ1-3
CDR3 protein: CASTSGNTIYF
CDR3 DNA: TGCGCCAGCACTTCTGGAAACACCATATATTTT

clone size: NA
V gene: TRBV30
D gene: TRBD2
J gene: TRBJ2-1
CDR3 protein: CAWSFSGTYNEQFF
CDR3 DNA: TGTGCCTGGAGCTTTAGCGGGACCTACAATGAGCAGTTCTTC

clone size: NA
V gene: TRBV2
D gene: TRBD1
J gene: TRBJ1-1
CDR3 protein: CASSKRTGGTGEAFF
CDR3 DNA: TGTGCCAGCAGCAAGAGGACAGGAGGGACGGGTGAAGCTTTCTTT

clone size: few
V gene: TRBV3-1/TRBV3-2
D gene: NA
J gene: TRBJ2-7
CDR3 protein: CASSQPGGYLYEQYF
CDR3 DNA: TGTGCCAGCAGCCAACCCGGGGGTTATCTCTACGAGCAGTACTTC

clone size: NA
V gene: TRBV6-1
D gene: TRBD1
J gene: TRBJ1-2
CDR3 protein: CASSAFGQGGGYGYTF
CDR3 DNA: TGTGCCAGCAGTGCTTTCGGTCAGGGGGGCGGATATGGCTACACCTTC

clone size: NA
V gene: TRBV2
D gene: NA
J gene: TRBJ2-3
CDR3 protein: CASRVLVSTDTQYF
CDR3 DNA: TGTGCCAGCAGAGTACTTGTGAGCACAGATACGCAGTATTTT

clone size: NA
V gene: TRBV6-1
D gene: NA
J gene: TRBJ2-2
CDR3 protein: CASSWGEGTGELFF
CDR3 DNA: TGTGCCAGCAGTTGGGGGGAAGGCACCGGGGAGCTGTTTTTT

clone size: NA
V gene: TRBV5-1
D gene: TRBD2
J gene: TRBJ2-3
CDR3 protein: CASSLGVSGDTDTQYF
CDR3 DNA: TGCGCCAGCAGCTTGGGGGTTAGCGGGGACACAGATACGCAGTATTTT

clone size: NA
V gene: TRBV7-2
D gene: TRBD1
J gene: TRBJ2-7
CDR3 protein: CASSQDRGREQYF
CDR3 DNA: TGTGCCAGCAGCCAAGACAGGGGGCGGGAGCAGTACTTC

clone size: NA
V gene: TRBV7-2
D gene: NA
J gene: TRBJ1-2
CDR3 protein: CASSLQINAAGGDGYTF
CDR3 DNA: TGTGCCAGCAGCTTACAAATTAATGCGGCCGGCGGCGATGGCTACACCTTC

clone size: once
V gene: TRBV30
D gene: NA
J gene: TRBJ2-4
CDR3 protein: CAWSVTVAKNIQYF
CDR3 DNA: TGTGCCTGGAGTGTGACAGTAGCCAAAAACATTCAGTACTTC

clone size: NA
V gene: TRBV5-1
D gene: TRBD2
J gene: TRBJ2-7
CDR3 protein: CASSLAPGGGEQYF
CDR3 DNA: TGCGCCAGCAGCTTGGCCCCGGGAGGGGGCGAGCAGTACTTC

clone size: NA
V gene: TRBV30
D gene: NA
J gene: TRBJ2-3
CDR3 protein: CAWSLSSISDTQYF
CDR3 DNA: TGTGCCTGGAGTTTGAGTTCGATTTCAGATACGCAGTATTTT

clone size: NA
V gene: TRBV19
D gene: NA
J gene: TRBJ2-1
CDR3 protein: CASSILRGDEQFF
CDR3 DNA: TGTGCCAGTAGTATTTTGCGGGGTGATGAGCAGTTCTTC

clone size: NA
V gene: TRBV28
D gene: TRBD2
J gene: TRBJ2-1
CDR3 protein: CASSWDRTSFYNEQFF
CDR3 DNA: TGTGCCAGCAGTTGGGATCGGACTAGCTTCTACAATGAGCAGTTCTTC

clone size: NA
V gene: TRBV9
D gene: TRBD1
J gene: TRBJ2-1
CDR3 protein: CASSPTGGGSYNEQFF
CDR3 DNA: TGTGCCAGCAGCCCAACAGGGGGAGGCTCCTACAATGAGCAGTTCTTC

clone size: NA
V gene: TRBV6-5
D gene: NA
J gene: TRBJ1-1
CDR3 protein: CASAQGGSTEAFF
CDR3 DNA: TGTGCCAGCGCACAAGGGGGTTCCACTGAAGCTTTCTTT

clone size: NA
V gene: TRBV28
D gene: NA
J gene: TRBJ1-1
CDR3 protein: CASSLAHQRGAFF
CDR3 DNA: TGTGCCAGCAGTTTAGCCCATCAAAGAGGGGCTTTCTTT

clone size: NA
V gene: TRBV28
D gene: NA
J gene: TRBJ2-7
CDR3 protein: CASSLGGATWYEQYF
CDR3 DNA: TGTGCCAGCAGTTTAGGGGGCGCGACTTGGTACGAGCAGTACTTC

clone size: NA
V gene: TRBV6-5
D gene: TRBD1
J gene: TRBJ1-5
CDR3 protein: CASSYSTGLGQPQHF
CDR3 DNA: TGTGCCAGCAGTTACTCGACAGGGTTGGGGCAGCCCCAGCATTTT

clone size: NA
V gene: TRBV28
D gene: TRBD2
J gene: TRBJ2-7
CDR3 protein: CASRSTASGGYYEQYF
CDR3 DNA: TGTGCCAGCAGATCTACTGCTAGCGGGGGCTACTACGAGCAGTACTTC

clone size: few
V gene: TRBV28
D gene: TRBD2
J gene: TRBJ2-5
CDR3 protein: CASSFPGGETQYF
CDR3 DNA: TGTGCCAGCAGTTTTCCGGGAGGGGAGACCCAGTACTTC

clone size: NA
V gene: TRBV11-2
D gene: TRBD1
J gene: TRBJ1-1
CDR3 protein: CASSPRRDRGGTEAFF
CDR3 DNA: TGTGCCAGCAGCCCCCGCCGGGACAGGGGTGGGACTGAAGCTTTCTTT

clone size: NA
V gene: TRBV19
D gene: TRBD2
J gene: TRBJ2-7
CDR3 protein: CASSGSAGVGEQYF
CDR3 DNA: TGTGCCAGTAGTGGATCGGCGGGAGTGGGCGAGCAGTACTTC